A single sample gave rise to the 8 T cell receptor beta chains below, sequenced in a study of T-cell memory formation after mild COVID-19. Via MiXCR, TCRdb re-called the 5' RACE reads, giving one row per CDR3 protein. This repertoire shows hundreds of thousands of distinct CDR3 sequences, about 18% found once; its top ten account for approximately 8.1%. The specimen sequenced was PBMCs or a T cell subset sorted from them (not recorded which). These receptors all come from an adult woman who had mild COVID-19 (a few samples of this study predate the infection). Cell type and time point are not known.

Only a few counts were recorded for this clonotype. V usage is TRBV6-5 and J usage is TRBJ2-6; TRBD1 matches 7 bases. The J segment lost 0 bases and the V segment lost 2 bases, leaving 4 bases of the junction unmatched. CDR1 is MNHEY, CDR2 SVGAGI, per germline. The CDR3 is 17 amino acids. CDR3 amino acids: CASSYGTVISGANVLTF. CDR3 in DNA: TGTGCCAGCAGTTACGGGACAGTCATCTCTGGGGCCAACGTCCTGACTTTC.

This chain uses TRBV25-1 with TRBJ1-5, with 8 bases fitting TRBD1. The length of the CDR3 is 17 residues. Germline lookup yields CDR1 MGHDK and CDR2 SYGVNS. Trimming took 4 bases from V and 1 from J; bases not matched to a gene: 9. CDR3 region: CASSGLSTGGSNQPQHF. The CDR3 region has the DNA TGTGCCAGCAGTGGCCTGTCTACAGGGGGAAGCAATCAGCCCCAGCATTTT.

V is TRBV20-1 and J is TRBJ1-2, with D perhaps matching TRBD1 (6 bases). Germline CDR1 reads DFQATT; CDR2 reads SNEGSKA (reference sequence). V lost 0 bases to trimming and J lost 4 bases, with 12 bases between them. This CDR3 spans 14 amino acids. CDR3 protein: CSARDGGRGYGYTF. The CDR3 coding sequence is TGCAGTGCTAGAGATGGGGGGCGGGGCTATGGCTACACCTTC.

This clonotype was detected only a few times. The J gene is TRBJ1-2, the V gene TRBV4-3; a possible D gene is TRBD1 (6 bases). The V and J ends lost 4 bases and 5 bases respectively, with 23 bases between them. Germline values: CDR1 LGHNA, CDR2 YSLEER. CDR3 length: 17 residues. The CDR3 reads CASSLRTAQTDGYGYTF. The CDR3 DNA reads as TGCGCCAGCAGCCTAAGGACAGCTCAAACGGACGGTTATGGCTACACCTTC.

V is TRBV20-1 and J is TRBJ2-4; D uncertain. Deletions cut 3 bases from V and 0 bases from J, with 15 bases between. The CDR3 is 16 residues long. Germline assignment: CDR1 DFQATT and CDR2 SNEGSKA (reference sequence). CDR3: CSASGGQVLAKNIQYF. The CDR3 DNA sequence: TGCAGTGCTAGTGGTGGGCAGGTCCTAGCCAAAAACATTCAGTACTTC.

The chain employs TRBV27 and TRBJ2-1; D tentatively fits TRBD1 or TRBD2 (5 bases each). From germline, CDR1 is MNHEY and CDR2 SMNVEV (reference sequence). The CDR3 length is 16 residues. Trimming took off 7 bases at V and 5 bases at J, with 21 bases between the two ends. The CDR3 DNA sequence: TGTGCCAGCAACGTTATATTCGGTTGGGGGAACAATGAGCAGTTCTTC. As protein: CASNVIFGWGNNEQFF.

The V and J genes are TRBV7-3 and TRBJ2-6; D call uncertain. CDR3 length: 16 amino acids. Trimming shortened V by 5 bases and J by 0 bases, and 11 bases separated the two germline ends. Germline-derived CDR1 and CDR2 are SGHTA and FQGTGA. For the CDR3, the DNA is TGTGCCAGCAGCCGCAAGGCAGGCTCTGGGGCCAACGTCCTGACTTTC. It yields the protein CASSRKAGSGANVLTF. Supplemented by reference TRBV7-3 and TRBJ2-6, the full variable domain reads GAGVSQTPSNKVTEKGKYVELRCDPISGHTALYWYRQSLGQGPEFLIYFQGTGAADDSGLPNDRFFAVRPEGSVSTLKIQRTERGDSAVYLCASSRKAGSGANVLTFGAGSRLTVL.

In this sample, this clonotype turned up a few times. This chain uses TRBV7-2 with TRBJ2-1; a possible D gene is TRBD1 (6 bases). Trimming took 5 bases from V and 3 from J, leaving 17 bases between them. CDR1 SGHTA and CDR2 FQGNSA come from the germline V gene. The CDR3 contains 16 residues. CDR3 DNA sequence: TGTGCCAGCAGCCCCCTTTCACAGGGATTCTACAATGAGCAGTTCTTC. It is translated as CASSPLSQGFYNEQFF.